Presented here are 27 T cell receptor beta chains from one specimen sequenced in a study of CD8 T cells in Susac syndrome. The RNA, about 0.45 to 1 ug, was put through reverse transcription using random hexamers. TCRdb reanalysed the immunoSEQ multiplex PCR reads using MiXCR and keeps one entry per CDR3 protein. The table lists about 130,000 distinct CDR3 sequences, 90% to 95% of them singletons. Sequencing was performed on CD8+ T cells from PBMCs. All receptors derive from a human donor with multiple sclerosis.

The chain recombines TRBV24-1 with TRBJ2-1; D is perhaps TRBD1 (7 bases). The CDR3 extends over 14 amino acids. With 1 base removed from V and 7 bases from J, the gap between germline ends came to 10 bases. Germline CDR1 is KGHDR and CDR2 is SFDVKD. The DNA for the CDR3 is TGTGCCACCAGTGATTTTCCAGGGGGGAATGAGCAGTTCTTC. Protein sequence: CATSDFPGGNEQFF.

The J gene is TRBJ2-7, the V gene TRBV27; no clear D. The germline V gene encodes CDR1 MNHEY and CDR2 SMNVEV (reference sequence). This CDR3 is built from 15 residues. Trimming cost V 3 bases and J 0 bases, with 12 bases left between them. The CDR3, as DNA: TGTGCCAGCAGTTTGTCAGGCAGCCTCTCCTACGAGCAGTACTTC. It specifies CASSLSGSLSYEQYF.

V usage is TRBV7-9 and J usage is TRBJ2-7, with a tentative D call TRBD2 (6 bases). CDR3 length: 14 residues. Germline loops: CDR1 SEHNR, CDR2 FQNEAQ (reference sequence). V shed 5 bases and J shed 4 bases, with 15 bases lying between them. As DNA, the CDR3 is TGTGCCAGCAGCCTGGGAGGCCGGGCGTACGAGCAGTACTTC. Translation: CASSLGGRAYEQYF.

For the CDR3, the DNA is TGCGCCAGCAGAATAGCGGGAGGGCCGGATGAGCAGTTCTTC. Its protein product is CASRIAGGPDEQFF. The V call is TRBV4-1, the J call TRBJ2-1; TRBD2 aligns across 11 bases. CDR3 length: 14 residues. Germline V CDR1 and CDR2: MGHRA, YSYEKL. The J segment lost 8 bases and the V segment lost 6 bases, leaving 6 bases of the junction unmatched.

The CDR3: CASSGTGDTEAFF. Written as DNA, the CDR3 is TGTGCCAGCAGCGGGACAGGGGACACTGAAGCTTTCTTT. This rearrangement joins TRBV27 to TRBJ1-1; 10 bases line up with TRBD1. CDR1 and CDR2 (germline): MNHEY, SMNVEV (reference sequence). V lost 6 bases to trimming and J lost 3 bases; unmatched junction nucleotides: 1. The CDR3 is made up of 13 amino acids.

The chain combines TRBV27 with TRBJ2-7, with D hard to call. The germline gives CDR1 MNHEY, CDR2 SMNVEV (reference sequence). V was cut by 2 bases and J by 3 bases, with 8 bases left in between. The CDR3 is made up of 13 amino acids. This CDR3 is CASSLAIHYEQYF. CDR3 DNA sequence: TGTGCCAGCAGTTTAGCGATTCACTACGAGCAGTACTTC.

This clonotype showed up just a few times. V and J are TRBV15 and TRBJ2-7, with D tentatively TRBD2 (5 bases). There are 14 residues in the CDR3. V was pared by 5 bases and J by 4 bases, with 15 bases between. The germline gives CDR1 LNHNV, CDR2 YYDKDF (reference sequence). CDR3 sequence (DNA): TGTGCCACCAGCGCCCGGGGATTCACGTACGAGCAGTACTTC. Translated, it gives CATSARGFTYEQYF.

This sequence joins TRBV3-1 and TRBJ2-7; D is perhaps TRBD2 (6 bases). In germline, CDR1 is LGHDT, CDR2 YNNKEL (reference sequence). Between the trimmed V and J ends, which lost 4 bases and 4 bases, there was a span of 14 bases. This CDR3 contains 14 residues. The CDR3 region is CASSPGDRLYEQYF. The CDR3 DNA reads as TGTGCCAGCAGCCCGGGGGATCGACTATACGAGCAGTACTTC.

J is TRBJ2-7 and V is TRBV20-1; a weak D match, TRBD2 (6 bases). Between the trimmed V and J ends, which lost 7 bases and 5 bases, there was a span of 24 bases. Germline V CDR1 and CDR2: DFQATT, SNEGSKA (reference sequence). The CDR3 totals 15 residues. CDR3 loop: CSVQSPRDSRDEQYF. DNA for the CDR3: TGCAGTGTCCAATCTCCCCGGGACTCCCGAGACGAGCAGTACTTC.

This chain links TRBV29-1 with TRBJ1-1; no reliable D call. Germline V gene data show CDR1 as SQVTM and CDR2 as ANQGSEA. V was trimmed by 3 bases and J by 9 bases, leaving 5 bases between them. The CDR3 totals 9 residues. The CDR3 sequence is CSVEDQAFF. CDR3 DNA sequence: TGCAGCGTTGAGGACCAAGCTTTCTTT.

This clonotype was seen more than once but under ten times. The V call is TRBV7-3, the J call TRBJ2-1, with D possibly TRBD1 on 5 matching bases. This CDR3 comprises 12 residues. With 3 bases removed from V and 7 bases from J, the gap between germline ends came to 7 bases. Germline V CDR1 and CDR2: SGHTA, FQGTGA. The chain's CDR3 is CASSFSGNEQFF. The CDR3 region has the DNA TGTGCCAGCAGCTTCTCAGGGAATGAGCAGTTCTTC.

This clonotype was detected once. The chain combines TRBV4-3 with TRBJ2-1; the match to TRBD2 covers 7 bases. With V trimmed by 0 bases and J by 6 bases, 8 bases remained unmatched. The CDR3 has 16 residues. Germline values: CDR1 LGHNA, CDR2 YSLEER. CDR3 protein: CASSQELGLVLNEQFF. For the CDR3, the DNA is TGCGCCAGCAGCCAAGAGCTCGGACTAGTCCTCAATGAGCAGTTCTTC.

The CDR3 sequence is CASSQLLRDTGEETQYF. The CDR3 nucleotides read TGCGCCAGCAGCCAACTCTTACGGGACACCGGAGAAGAGACCCAGTACTTC. The chain is built from TRBV4-3 and TRBJ2-5, with D maybe TRBD1 (6 bases). The V end lost 2 bases, the J end lost 3 bases, and 19 bases lay between the germline ends. CDR1 is LGHNA, CDR2 YSLEER, per germline. There are 17 residues in the CDR3.

J is TRBJ1-1 and V is TRBV15; unclear D gene. Trimming cost V 2 bases and J 6 bases, with 7 bases left between them. The CDR3 contains 12 residues. CDR1 is LNHNV, CDR2 YYDKDF, per germline (reference sequence). The CDR3 DNA follows: TGTGCCACCAGCAGAACAAACGCTGAAGCTTTCTTT. As protein: CATSRTNAEAFF.

The chain has TRBV27 and TRBJ2-1; perhaps D is TRBD1 or TRBD2 (5 bases each). The CDR3 totals 11 residues. Germline loops: CDR1 MNHEY, CDR2 SMNVEV (reference sequence). Trimming took 10 bases from V and 8 from J, leaving 12 bases between them. The CDR3 is CATSRGDEQFF. CDR3 nucleotides: TGTGCCACCTCCCGGGGCGATGAGCAGTTCTTC.

The V and J genes are TRBV13 and TRBJ1-4; D unresolved. The CDR3 has 14 residues. Deletions cut 2 bases from V and 10 bases from J, with 14 bases between. Germline loops: CDR1 PRHDT, CDR2 FYEKMQ (reference sequence). Written as DNA, the CDR3 is TGTGCCAGCAGCTTAAATCGGTCTAAGGGAAAACTGTTTTTT. It specifies CASSLNRSKGKLFF.

The chain has TRBV19 and TRBJ2-1; tentatively, D is TRBD1 (5 bases). The V and J ends lost 6 bases and 0 bases respectively, with 9 bases between them. Germline V gene data show CDR1 as LNHDA and CDR2 as SQIVND (reference sequence). The CDR3 runs to 14 residues. Here the CDR3 reads CASRGVGSYNEQFF. The CDR3 bases are TGTGCCAGTAGAGGGGTTGGCTCCTACAATGAGCAGTTCTTC.

This rearrangement joins TRBV5-6 to TRBJ2-5; 8 bases align to TRBD1. Losses at the gene ends were 5 bases for V and 4 bases for J; bases not matched to a gene: 10. The CDR3 has 15 amino acids. CDR1 and CDR2 (germline): SGHDT, YYEEEE. The CDR3 DNA follows: TGTGCCAGCAGTAACCCCGGGACAGGTCGAGAGACCCAGTACTTC. Amino acids: CASSNPGTGRETQYF.

This clonotype was seen only once. The V call is TRBV3-1, the J call TRBJ2-7; either TRBD1 or TRBD2 may fit D (5 bases each). V was clipped by 2 bases and J by 6 bases, with 20 bases between them. Germline V lookup: CDR1 LGHDT, CDR2 YNNKEL (reference sequence). CDR3 length equals 16 residues. The CDR3 here is CASSQPRSTGAGEQYF. CDR3 DNA sequence: TGTGCCAGCAGCCAACCCAGATCTACCGGGGCGGGCGAGCAGTACTTC.

V gene TRBV5-1 combines with J gene TRBJ2-5; D remains unclear. Looked up from germline, CDR1 is SGHRS and CDR2 is YFSETQ. This CDR3 is built from 13 residues. V lost 5 bases, J lost 2 bases, and 10 bases lay in between. The CDR3 loop reads CASRGSWQETQYF. The CDR3 DNA reads as TGCGCCAGCAGGGGTTCATGGCAAGAGACCCAGTACTTC.

This chain links TRBV2 with TRBJ2-7; perhaps D is TRBD1 or TRBD2 (6 bases each). The CDR3 spans 14 residues. With 9 bases removed from V and 0 bases from J, the gap between germline ends came to 15 bases. Germline-derived CDR1 and CDR2 are SNHLY and FYNNEI. The CDR3 reads CASSAGGGSYEQYF. The CDR3 DNA reads as TGTGCCAGTTCCGCCGGGGGCGGCTCCTACGAGCAGTACTTC.

J is TRBJ2-2 and V is TRBV4-1; 14 bases map to TRBD2. CDR3 size: 17 residues. Germline lookup yields CDR1 MGHRA and CDR2 YSYEKL. J lost 3 bases, V lost 4 bases, and 4 bases had no gene match. The CDR3 DNA is TGCGCCAGCAGCCCGGGACTAGCGGGAGTCTACACCGGGGAGCTGTTTTTT. Protein product: CASSPGLAGVYTGELFF.

In DNA, the CDR3 is TGTGCCAGCAGCTTATTAGCTATGGACACAGATACGCAGTATTTT. Residues: CASSLLAMDTDTQYF. The rearrangement uses TRBV7-2 and TRBJ2-3; D call uncertain. CDR3 length: 15 residues. CDR1 is SGHTA, CDR2 FQGNSA, per germline. Trimming pared 2 bases from V and 2 bases from J, leaving 11 bases between.

This clonotype came up once. The chain joins TRBV29-1 to TRBJ2-1; 8 bases are shared with TRBD2. Unmatched junction bases numbered 11, after V lost 6 bases and J lost 7 bases. There are 14 residues in the CDR3. Germline V gene sequence: CDR1 SQVTM, CDR2 ANQGSEA. The CDR3 nucleotides read TGCAGCGTCCTTCCGGGACTAGGGATAAATGAGCAGTTCTTC. Translated: CSVLPGLGINEQFF.

This chain uses TRBV6-5 with TRBJ2-1; TRBD1 agrees at 9 bases. CDR1 and CDR2 from the germline V gene are MNHEY and SVGAGI. After removal of 0 bases from V and 6 bases from J, the junction contained 12 bases not matched to a gene. CDR3 size: 18 residues. The CDR3 protein is CASSYSVPGQGRGNEQFF. The CDR3 DNA is TGTGCCAGCAGTTACTCCGTACCGGGACAGGGCAGAGGCAATGAGCAGTTCTTC.

As DNA, the CDR3 is TGCGCCAGCAGTGAGACAATATTAGCGGGAGAGTTTATGAATGAGCAGTTCTTC. Translating it yields CASSETILAGEFMNEQFF. The chain joins TRBV10-2 to TRBJ2-1, with 9 bases that match TRBD2. V lost 2 bases, J lost 7 bases, and 15 bases stayed unmatched. CDR1 and CDR2 from the germline V gene are WSHSY and SAAADI. This CDR3 has 18 amino acids.

V gene TRBV2 combines with J gene TRBJ1-5; no reliable D call. The V gene lost 6 bases and the J gene lost 2 bases, with 8 bases spanning the gap. The CDR3 loop spans 13 amino acids. Germline CDR1 is SNHLY and CDR2 is FYNNEI. The CDR3 nucleotides are TGTGCCAGCAGGCCCATAGGCAATCAGCCCCAGCATTTT. As protein: CASRPIGNQPQHF. The full variable domain, with the rest looked up from reference TRBV2 and TRBJ1-5, is EPEVTQTPSHQVTQMGQEVILRCVPISNHLYFYWYRQILGQKVEFLVSFYNNEISEKSEIFDDQFSVERPDGSNFTLKIRSTKLEDSAMYFCASRPIGNQPQHFGDGTRLSIL.